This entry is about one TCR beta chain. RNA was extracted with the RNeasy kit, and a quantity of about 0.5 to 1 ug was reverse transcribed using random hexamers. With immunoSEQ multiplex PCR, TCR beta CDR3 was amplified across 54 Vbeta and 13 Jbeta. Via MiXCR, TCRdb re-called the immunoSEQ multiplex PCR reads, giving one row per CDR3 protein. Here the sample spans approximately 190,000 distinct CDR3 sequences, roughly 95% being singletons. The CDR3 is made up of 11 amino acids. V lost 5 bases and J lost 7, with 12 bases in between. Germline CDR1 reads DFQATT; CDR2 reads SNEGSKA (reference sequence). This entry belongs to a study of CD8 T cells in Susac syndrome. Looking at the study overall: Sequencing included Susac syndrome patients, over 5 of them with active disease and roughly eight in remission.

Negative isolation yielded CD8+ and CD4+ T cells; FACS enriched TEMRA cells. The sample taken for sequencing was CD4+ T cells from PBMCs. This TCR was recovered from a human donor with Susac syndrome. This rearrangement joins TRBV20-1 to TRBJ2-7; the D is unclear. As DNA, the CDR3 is TGCAGTGCTTCGGGCCCCCGGGAGCAGTACTTC. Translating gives CSASGPREQYF.